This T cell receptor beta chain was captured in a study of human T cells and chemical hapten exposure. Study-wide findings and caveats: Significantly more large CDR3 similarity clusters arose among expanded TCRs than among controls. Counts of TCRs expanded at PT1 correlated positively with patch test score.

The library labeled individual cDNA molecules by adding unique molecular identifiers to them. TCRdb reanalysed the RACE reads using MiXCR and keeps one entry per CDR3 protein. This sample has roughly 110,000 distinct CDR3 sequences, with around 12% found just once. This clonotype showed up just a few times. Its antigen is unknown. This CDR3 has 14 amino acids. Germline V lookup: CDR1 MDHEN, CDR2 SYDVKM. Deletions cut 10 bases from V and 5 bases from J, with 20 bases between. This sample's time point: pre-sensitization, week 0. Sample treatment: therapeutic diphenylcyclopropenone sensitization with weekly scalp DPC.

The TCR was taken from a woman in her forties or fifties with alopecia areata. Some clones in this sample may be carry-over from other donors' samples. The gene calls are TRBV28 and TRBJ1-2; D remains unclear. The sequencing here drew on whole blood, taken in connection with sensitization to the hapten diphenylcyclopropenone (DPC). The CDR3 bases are TGTGCCATCCAGCTGACCAGAATAGGATATGGCTACACCTTC. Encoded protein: CAIQLTRIGYGYTF.